This record covers a single T cell receptor (beta chain). The CDR3 extends over 14 amino acids. Unmatched junction bases numbered 13, after V lost 7 bases and J lost 8 bases. The germline CDR1 and CDR2 sequences are SQVTM and ANQGSEA. This sample was included in a study of blood T cell repertoires in COVID-19. Study summary: The analysed material was cDNA or gDNA that came from T cells, B-cell-depleted T cells, or PBMCs.

The table came from immunoSEQ multiplex PCR; TCRdb's copy has only in-frame clones and leaves some out. Here the sample spans 200,000 to 250,000 clones, just under 90% being singletons. Sequenced sample: peripheral blood. This rearrangement joins TRBV29-1 to TRBJ2-1; TRBD2 matches 8 bases. The clonotype comes from a man aged 30 to 45 with COVID-19, enrolled during active disease. The DNA for the CDR3 is TGCAGCGGTACATACGGGGGGGCCTTAGATGAGCAGTTCTTC. Translating it yields CSGTYGGALDEQFF.